Listed below are T cell receptor beta chains from one sample, sequenced in a study of T-cell reconstitution after alpha-beta-depleted transplantation in children. TCRdb itself ran the PCR reads through MiXCR, one entry per CDR3 protein. The sample yields some 600,000 distinct CDR3 sequences, under 15% seen once. The sample in question was PBMCs, mostly from graft donor cells, obtained 360 days after TCRalphabeta/CD19-depleted stem cell transplant. These receptors were obtained from a male patient younger than 18 who had a stem cell transplant for acute myeloid leukemia, so the T cells may come from the graft donor. CDR3s include the opening cysteine and the closing phenylalanine or tryptophan. The D gene is left open where the match is weak. The size of a clone is reported for some rows only, either as once, few or many, or as a class for expanded clones.

cdr3_aa	cdr3_nt	d_call	clone_size	v_call	j_call
CASSLVRNQPQHF	TGTGCCAGCAGCTTGGTCCGCAATCAGCCCCAGCATTTT	-	few	TRBV7-2	TRBJ1-5
CASSLIGGLALLSNNEQFF	TGTGCCAGCAGCCTAATCGGAGGACTAGCCCTGTTATCAAACAATGAGCAGTTCTTC	TRBD2	few	TRBV28	TRBJ2-1
CASSLVPTGTGELFF	TGTGCCAGCAGCTTAGTTCCGACAGGGACCGGGGAGCTGTTTTTT	TRBD1	-	TRBV7-2	TRBJ2-2
CASSLAEIYNEQFF	TGTGCCAGCAGTTTAGCGGAGATCTACAATGAGCAGTTCTTC	-	-	TRBV28	TRBJ2-1
CSALGQDYEQYF	TGCAGCGCCCTGGGACAGGACTACGAGCAGTACTTC	TRBD1	many	TRBV29-1	TRBJ2-7
CASQVSGAGGTQYF	TGTGCCAGTCAAGTTAGCGGAGCAGGGGGGACCCAGTACTTC	-	many	TRBV28	TRBJ2-5
CASSPNAESTDTQYF	TGTGCCAGCAGCCCGAACGCGGAAAGCACAGATACGCAGTATTTT	-	few	TRBV7-3	TRBJ2-3
CATQDGTGNYEQYF	TGTGCCACCCAAGACGGGACAGGTAACTACGAGCAGTACTTC	TRBD1	-	TRBV6-2/TRBV6-3	TRBJ2-7
CASSLRLIQRGAFF	TGTGCCAGCAGCTTGAGACTAATCCAACGGGGAGCTTTCTTT	-	few	TRBV5-8	TRBJ1-1
CSTPAGLAKNIQYF	TGCAGTACTCCGGCGGGACTAGCCAAAAACATTCAGTACTTC	-	few	TRBV20-1	TRBJ2-4
CASSLRRERSSSYNEQFF	TGTGCCAGCAGCTTAAGGAGGGAGCGGAGCAGCTCCTACAATGAGCAGTTCTTC	-	many	TRBV7-2	TRBJ2-1
CASSRSHFHINEQYF	TGTGCCAGCAGCCGATCGCACTTCCATATCAACGAGCAGTACTTC	-	many	TRBV13	TRBJ2-7
CASSSLADSYEQYF	TGTGCCAGCAGCTCACTAGCGGACTCCTACGAGCAGTACTTC	TRBD2	-	TRBV7-9	TRBJ2-7
CASSRRGAGANVLTF	TGTGCCAGCAGTCGACGGGGGGCTGGGGCCAACGTCCTGACTTTC	TRBD2	-	TRBV28	TRBJ2-6
CAGGATSTGELFF	TGTGCCGGCGGGGCAACTTCTACCGGGGAGCTGTTTTTT	-	few	TRBV7-2	TRBJ2-2
CASSQDRRRNQETQYF	TGTGCCAGCAGCCAAGATCGGCGCCGGAACCAAGAGACCCAGTACTTC	-	many	TRBV3-1	TRBJ2-5
CASSHGRPGGELFF	TGTGCCAGCAGCCACGGGAGACCCGGCGGGGAGCTGTTTTTT	-	-	TRBV28	TRBJ2-2
CASSQESGNEKLFF	TGTGCCAGCAGCCAAGAGAGTGGTAATGAAAAACTGTTTTTT	-	few	TRBV4-2	TRBJ1-4
CASSLKGLNYQPQHF	TGTGCCAGCAGTTTGAAGGGGCTGAATTATCAGCCCCAGCATTTT	-	few	TRBV28	TRBJ1-5
CASSYPGLAYNEQFF	TGTGCCAGCAGTTATCCGGGACTAGCTTACAATGAGCAGTTCTTC	TRBD2	few	TRBV6-2/TRBV6-3	TRBJ2-1
CASSHRGREGNQPQHF	TGCGCCAGCAGTCATAGGGGGCGAGAGGGAAATCAGCCCCAGCATTTT	TRBD1	-	TRBV23-1	TRBJ1-5
CASSYLGRPTYEQYF	TGTGCCAGCAGCTACCTCGGACGGCCGACCTACGAGCAGTACTTC	-	few	TRBV13	TRBJ2-7
CASSEWERAPDTQYF	TGTGCCAGCAGTGAATGGGAACGGGCCCCAGATACGCAGTATTTT	-	many	TRBV25-1	TRBJ2-3
CASSFWNNGSYEQYF	TGTGCCAGCAGCTTTTGGAATAACGGCTCCTACGAGCAGTACTTC	-	-	TRBV7-9	TRBJ2-7
CASSFKGAQETQYF	TGCGCCAGCAGCTTCAAGGGGGCCCAAGAGACCCAGTACTTC	TRBD1	-	TRBV5-1	TRBJ2-5
CASSLRAGVSTDTQYF	TGTGCCAGCAGCTTAAGGGCAGGGGTCAGCACAGATACGCAGTATTTT	-	-	TRBV7-3	TRBJ2-3
CSARAETEPQHF	TGCAGTGCTAGAGCCGAGACGGAGCCCCAGCATTTT	-	-	TRBV20-1	TRBJ1-5
CASTPLDSNEQFF	TGTGCCAGCACACCCCTCGATAGTAATGAGCAGTTCTTC	-	many	TRBV4-2	TRBJ2-1
CASSLAIGEGQPQHF	TGTGCCAGCAGCTTAGCGATCGGGGAGGGCCAGCCCCAGCATTTT	-	-	TRBV7-2	TRBJ1-5
CSVDLGLANTDTQYF	TGCAGCGTTGATCTGGGACTAGCGAACACAGATACGCAGTATTTT	TRBD2	few	TRBV29-1	TRBJ2-3
CSARGQGVSDQPQHF	TGCAGTGCTAGGGGACAGGGGGTAAGCGATCAGCCCCAGCATTTT	TRBD1	-	TRBV20-1	TRBJ1-5
CASSRPGTGTSGANVLTF	TGTGCCAGCAGCCGTCCCGGGACGGGGACTTCTGGGGCCAACGTCCTGACTTTC	-	-	TRBV3-1	TRBJ2-6
CAWSSGTGPYGYTF	TGTGCCTGGAGTTCCGGGACAGGGCCCTATGGCTACACCTTC	TRBD1	few	TRBV30	TRBJ1-2
CAISENPGDTFYNEQFF	TGTGCCATCAGTGAAAACCCAGGGGATACTTTCTACAATGAGCAGTTCTTC	-	many	TRBV10-3	TRBJ2-1
CAWSAGRSQTQYF	TGTGCCTGGAGTGCGGGAAGGTCACAAACGCAGTATTTT	-	few	TRBV30	TRBJ2-3
CASSRLALLGADTQYF	TGTGCCAGCAGCCGACTAGCACTCTTGGGGGCAGATACGCAGTATTTT	TRBD2	few	TRBV28	TRBJ2-3
CSVAAPGEQYF	TGCAGCGTTGCGGCACCGGGGGAGCAGTACTTC	-	-	TRBV29-1	TRBJ2-7
CASSLEGLPRSEEQYF	TGTGCCAGCAGCTTGGAGGGACTCCCGAGGAGTGAAGAGCAGTACTTC	-	few	TRBV5-5	TRBJ2-7
CASSQDSGGRPNEQFF	TGCGCCAGCAGCCAAGATTCAGGGGGCCGACCCAATGAGCAGTTCTTC	TRBD1	-	TRBV4-3	TRBJ2-1
CSARPTGGNTIYF	TGCAGTGCTAGACCGACAGGTGGAAACACCATATATTTT	-	many	TRBV20-1	TRBJ1-3
CASSHLQGAEVDTQYF	TGTGCCAGCAGCCATCTACAGGGGGCGGAGGTGGATACGCAGTATTTT	TRBD1	many	TRBV4-2	TRBJ2-3
CASSFRARANEKLFF	TGTGCCAGCAGCTTTAGGGCACGGGCTAATGAAAAACTGTTTTTT	-	-	TRBV12-3/TRBV12-4	TRBJ1-4
CASSPNSGRAGGEQFF	TGTGCCAGCTCGCCAAATAGCGGGAGGGCCGGGGGGGAGCAGTTCTTC	TRBD2	-	TRBV7-6	TRBJ2-1
CASSLGPRDYSYEQYF	TGTGCCAGCAGCCTAGGGCCGAGGGACTATTCCTACGAGCAGTACTTC	TRBD2	many	TRBV28	TRBJ2-7
CSARRLAGSPNEQFF	TGCAGTGCTAGACGACTAGCGGGATCCCCCAATGAGCAGTTCTTC	TRBD2	-	TRBV20-1	TRBJ2-1
CAWSGPGTSGRANEQFF	TGTGCCTGGAGTGGGCCCGGGACTAGCGGGAGGGCCAACGAGCAGTTCTTC	TRBD2	-	TRBV30	TRBJ2-1
CASSTPDTRLPNEQFF	TGTGCCAGCAGCACCCCGGACACCAGATTACCAAATGAGCAGTTCTTC	-	-	TRBV5-4	TRBJ2-1
CSATRPSTDTQYF	TGCAGTGCTACCCGGCCTTCCACAGATACGCAGTATTTT	-	-	TRBV20-1	TRBJ2-3
CASSQVVYSNQPQHF	TGTGCCAGCAGCCAAGTGGTTTATAGCAATCAGCCCCAGCATTTT	-	-	TRBV14	TRBJ1-5
CSARVSGTGTYNEQFF	TGCAGTGCTAGAGTGTCAGGGACTGGAACCTACAATGAGCAGTTCTTC	-	few	TRBV20-1	TRBJ2-1